This T cell receptor (beta chain) comes out of a study of immune evolution from preneoplasia to lung adenocarcinoma. General study points: Normal lung had the highest top T cell clone frequencies.

The repertoire was sequenced with immunoSEQ multiplex PCR; TCRdb's copy has only in-frame clones and lacks some. The sample holds thousands of clones, approximately 85% seen once. This clone occurred a few times. The antigen remains unidentified. Germline loops: CDR1 SEHNR, CDR2 FQNEAQ (reference sequence). There are 13 residues in the CDR3. Trimming pared 6 bases from V and 1 base from J, leaving 7 bases between. This clonotype was obtained from a person in their 70s with lung adenocarcinoma. Input material: FFPE minimally invasive lung adenocarcinoma tissue. V usage is TRBV7-9 and J usage is TRBJ1-5, with unresolved D. CDR3 DNA: TGTGCCAGCAGGTTGAACAGCAATCAGCCCCAGCATTTT. This encodes CASRLNSNQPQHF.